The rows below give T cell receptor beta chains drawn from one sample of a study of Ad26.COV2.S vaccination and SARS-CoV-2 variants. Profiled with immunoSEQ multiplex PCR; TCRdb holds only in-frame clones, not every one. Of about 390,000 clones listed, 75% to 90% are singletons. The starting material was peripheral blood, obtained in a trial of Ad26.COV2.S vaccine versus placebo. The receptors shown here come from a person aged 18 to 65 who received the Ad26.COV2.S COVID-19 vaccine or a placebo. The CDR3 runs from the conserved cysteine through the conserved F or W. D genes are given only for firm matches. Clone size, where shown, is once, few, many, or a class for clones that have expanded.

V gene	D gene	clone size	J gene	CDR3 DNA	CDR3 protein
TRBV3-1/TRBV3-2	TRBD2	NA	TRBJ2-1	TGTGCCAGCAGCCAAGACGGACTAGCGGGGCGAGAGCAGTTCTTC	CASSQDGLAGREQFF
TRBV6-5	NA	NA	TRBJ1-5	TGTGCCAGCAGCTACAGGGTTGGCAATCAGCCCCAGCATTTT	CASSYRVGNQPQHF
TRBV5-5	NA	NA	TRBJ2-7	TGTGCCAGCAACCCAGTCGGTTCCTACGAGCAGTACTTC	CASNPVGSYEQYF
TRBV5-1	TRBD1	NA	TRBJ1-1	TGCGCCAGCAGCTTGGACGGGACAGGCGCTGAAGCTTTCTTT	CASSLDGTGAEAFF
TRBV5-4	TRBD2	NA	TRBJ2-5	TGTGCCAGCAGCTTGCCTAGCGGGGGAGAGACCCAGTACTTC	CASSLPSGGETQYF
TRBV7-8	NA	NA	TRBJ2-2	TGTGCCAGCAGCCTCTTCCGAAGTAGGGAGCTGTTTTTT	CASSLFRSRELFF
TRBV3-1/TRBV3-2	TRBD1	NA	TRBJ2-5	TGTGCCAGCAGCCAATGGACAGGGAATGAAGAGACCCAGTACTTC	CASSQWTGNEETQYF
TRBV6-5	NA	NA	TRBJ1-2	TGTGCCAGCAGCTTCACAGGGTCCTATGGCTACACCTTC	CASSFTGSYGYTF
TRBV5-1	NA	NA	TRBJ2-1	TGCGCCAGCAGCTTGGGGACAGACAATGAGCAGTTCTTC	CASSLGTDNEQFF
TRBV4-2	NA	few	TRBJ1-6	TGTGCCAGCAGCCAAGAAGTAAGAGGAGGCACCTATAATTCACCCCTCCACTTT	CASSQEVRGGTYNSPLHF
TRBV7-9	NA	NA	TRBJ1-3	TGTGCCAGCAGCACCCTACGGGGGGAGGCAGGGACTGGAAACACCATATATTTT	CASSTLRGEAGTGNTIYF
TRBV11-3	TRBD1	NA	TRBJ2-1	TGTGCCAGCAGCTCCCGGGACAGCCCCAATGAGCAGTTCTTC	CASSSRDSPNEQFF
TRBV2	TRBD2	NA	TRBJ2-1	TGTGCCAGCAGTGGCCTAGCGGAGGGCAATGAGCAGTTCTTC	CASSGLAEGNEQFF
TRBV12-3/TRBV12-4	NA	few	TRBJ1-2	TGTGCCAGCAGCGCCGGGGGCTATGGCTACACCTTC	CASSAGGYGYTF
TRBV30	NA	NA	TRBJ2-5	TGTGCCTGTGGTCGCCCCAGAGAGACCCAGTACTTC	CACGRPRETQYF
TRBV27	NA	NA	TRBJ2-1	TGTGCCAGCAGTCCGTCGCTTATTTACAATGAGCAGTTCTTC	CASSPSLIYNEQFF
TRBV6-5	NA	NA	TRBJ1-3	TGTGCCAGCAGGGAGAACTCCGGAAACACCATATATTTT	CASRENSGNTIYF
TRBV21-1	NA	once	TRBJ1-5	TGTGCCAGCAGCAAGGGGTCAAGGAGCAATCAGCCCCAGCATTTT	CASSKGSRSNQPQHF
TRBV4-1	NA	NA	TRBJ2-7	TGCGCCAGCAGCTTCGACATAACCTACGAGCAGTACTTC	CASSFDITYEQYF
TRBV19	NA	few	TRBJ1-2	TGTGCCAGTAGGCGGGGGGCCCAATATGGCTACACCTTC	CASRRGAQYGYTF
TRBV5-1	NA	NA	TRBJ1-1	TGCGCCAGCAGCTTGGGTGTCGCCGGGAACACTGAAGCTTTCTTT	CASSLGVAGNTEAFF
TRBV27	TRBD1	once	TRBJ1-2	TGTGCCAGCAGTTTCGACAGGGGAGATGGCTACACCTTC	CASSFDRGDGYTF
TRBV6-5	NA	NA	TRBJ1-5	TGTGCCAGCAAGTCAGGGGGCAATCAGCCCCAGCATTTT	CASKSGGNQPQHF
TRBV11-3	NA	NA	TRBJ2-2	TGTGCCAGCAGCTTGTCTACCGGGGAGCTGTTTTTT	CASSLSTGELFF
TRBV7-9	NA	NA	TRBJ1-1	TGTGCCAGCAGCTTACGCGACAGCCTGAACACTGAAGCTTTCTTT	CASSLRDSLNTEAFF
TRBV7-9	NA	NA	TRBJ1-3	TGTGCCACTCAGGGCAGGGCTGGAAACACCATATATTTT	CATQGRAGNTIYF
TRBV16	NA	NA	TRBJ1-4	TGTGCCAGCAGCCAACCCAAACAAGGTCTTAATGAAAAACTGTTTTTT	CASSQPKQGLNEKLFF
TRBV4-1	NA	once	TRBJ1-4	TGCGCCAGCAGCCAAATATCCGGGGTTGAAAAACTGTTTTTT	CASSQISGVEKLFF
TRBV6-1	TRBD1	NA	TRBJ2-5	TGTGCCAGCAGTGAATATACAGGGGGGCCCGTAACGGCCCAGTACTTC	CASSEYTGGPVTAQYF
TRBV4-1	TRBD1	NA	TRBJ2-3	TGCGCCAGCAGCCAAGACGCCGGGACAGAGGGAGATACGCAGTATTTT	CASSQDAGTEGDTQYF
TRBV2	TRBD1	NA	TRBJ2-3	TGTGCCAGCAAGTATTTGGGATTGACAGGGGTAGCAGATACGCAGTATTTT	CASKYLGLTGVADTQYF
TRBV18	TRBD2	NA	TRBJ2-1	TGTGCCAGCTCACATGATTGGACTAGTGGGAACAATGAGCAGTTCTTC	CASSHDWTSGNNEQFF
TRBV27	NA	NA	TRBJ1-2	TGTGCCAGCAGTTTATACGGGGTCGGCTATGGCTACACCTTC	CASSLYGVGYGYTF
TRBV5-6	NA	NA	TRBJ2-7	TGTGCCAGCAGCCCTCGGCCCTCCAGTTCCTACGAGCAGTACTTC	CASSPRPSSSYEQYF
TRBV30	TRBD1	NA	TRBJ1-1	TGTGCCTGGAGTGTCCTAGACAGGGGAGCTGAAGCTTTCTTT	CAWSVLDRGAEAFF
TRBV6-2/TRBV6-3	NA	NA	TRBJ2-5	TGTGCCAGCAGTGTACAGGTAATGGGAGAGACCCAGTACTTC	CASSVQVMGETQYF
TRBV3-1/TRBV3-2	TRBD2	NA	TRBJ2-5	TGTGCCAGCAGCCCAACCCCAAGCGGGGAAGAGACCCAGTACTTC	CASSPTPSGEETQYF
TRBV4-3	NA	NA	TRBJ2-5	TGCGCCAGCAGCCAAGATGCAGCAGGCTCGGAGACCCAGTACTTC	CASSQDAAGSETQYF
TRBV29-1	TRBD2	NA	TRBJ2-3	TGCAGCGTTGCCCCTAGCGGCCTCCTGGATACGCAGTATTTT	CSVAPSGLLDTQYF
TRBV6-1	NA	NA	TRBJ1-5	TGTGCCAGCAGTGAAAGAGGGCAGCCCCAGCATTTT	CASSERGQPQHF
TRBV7-8	TRBD1	NA	TRBJ1-2	TGTGCCAGCAGCCTCGACCCCGGACAGGGGCTGAGCTATGGCTACACCTTC	CASSLDPGQGLSYGYTF
TRBV5-1	NA	NA	TRBJ2-3	TGCGCCAGCAGCTGGGGTGCAGATACGCAGTATTTT	CASSWGADTQYF
TRBV3-1/TRBV3-2	TRBD1	once	TRBJ1-1	TGTGCCAGCAGCTTCGGGACAGAAACTGAAGCTTTCTTT	CASSFGTETEAFF
TRBV24-1	NA	NA	TRBJ1-1	TGTGCCACCAGTGATGGGCCCCCACAGGGCTTCGAAGCTTTCTTT	CATSDGPPQGFEAFF
TRBV5-1	NA	once	TRBJ2-5	TGCGCCAGCAGCTTGGAGGACAGCCAAGAGACCCAGTACTTC	CASSLEDSQETQYF